This T cell receptor (beta chain) comes out of a study of OX40 agonist ivuxolimab in advanced cancers. Generated by immunoSEQ multiplex PCR, the TCRdb table keeps only in-frame clones and is missing some. The sample shows about 99,000 clones, 95% to 96% of them seen only once. V lost 3 bases and J lost 8; bases outside the gene matches: 6. Germline V gene lookup returns CDR1 MNHEY and CDR2 SVGAGI. CDR3 length: 14 amino acids. This TCR derives from an adult with an advanced solid tumor such as melanoma, head and neck, liver or kidney cancer. The sample consisted of CD4+ or CD8+ T cells sorted from blood, taken in a trial of the OX40 agonist ivuxolimab. The chain couples TRBV6-5 to TRBJ2-1; 8 nucleotides align to TRBD1. The CDR3 region has the DNA TGTGCCAGCAGTTATGGGGTGACAGGGGATGAGCAGTTCTTC. This codes for CASSYGVTGDEQFF.